Following are 4 T cell receptor beta chains from one sample sequenced in a study of shared clonotypes between healthy human individuals. Data came from immunoSEQ multiplex PCR; TCRdb stores just in-frame clones and leaves some out. The table has under 650,000 clones, about 96% seen once. Source material: naive CD4+ T cells sorted from blood. Subset defined: CD45RA+ positively selected. These receptors came from a woman in her thirties in good health.

The J gene is TRBJ2-5, the V gene TRBV18; no firm D call. Germline CDR1 and CDR2: KGHSH and LQKENI. Trimming pared 3 bases from V and 4 bases from J, leaving 9 bases between. The CDR3 loop spans 13 amino acids. CDR3: CASSPGVRETQYF. CDR3 nucleotides: TGTGCCAGCTCACCCGGCGTGCGAGAGACCCAGTACTTC.

The chain couples TRBV2 to TRBJ2-7; D gene unclear. The V gene lost 6 bases and the J gene lost 4 bases, with 4 bases spanning the gap. The CDR3 is made up of 10 amino acids. The germline V gene has CDR1 SNHLY and CDR2 FYNNEI. CDR3 sequence (DNA): TGTGCCAGCAGACAATACGAGCAGTACTTC. It specifies CASRQYEQYF. The whole variable domain, remainder taken from reference TRBV2 and TRBJ2-7, is EPEVTQTPSHQVTQMGQEVILRCVPISNHLYFYWYRQILGQKVEFLVSFYNNEISEKSEIFDDQFSVERPDGSNFTLKIRSTKLEDSAMYFCASRQYEQYFGPGTRLTVT.

This rearrangement joins TRBV6-5 to TRBJ2-7; possible D gene TRBD2, 5 bases. The CDR3 covers 15 residues. The V end lost 2 bases, the J end lost 2 bases, and 13 bases lay between the germline ends. Per germline, CDR1 MNHEY and CDR2 SVGAGI. The CDR3 coding sequence is TGTGCCAGCAGTTACAATAACGTCGGGACCTACGAGCAGTACTTC. Protein product: CASSYNNVGTYEQYF.

The chain links TRBV6-1 to TRBJ2-3; D not resolved. The CDR3 contains 11 residues. V shed 4 bases and J shed 5 bases, with 4 bases lying between them. The germline V gene has CDR1 MNHNS and CDR2 SASEGT. CDR3 DNA: TGTGCCAGCAGTGTTAAAGATACGCAGTATTTT. Its translation: CASSVKDTQYF.